The 14 T cell receptor beta chains reported below all come from one sample, sequenced in a study of radiotherapy plus CTLA-4 blockade in lung cancer. Generated by immunoSEQ multiplex PCR, the TCRdb table keeps only in-frame clones and is missing some. Of tens of thousands of clones listed, 78% were seen once; the top ten hold about 23%. This specimen was peripheral blood, taken from a patient treated with radiotherapy plus ipilimumab. These receptors all stem from a human donor with non-small cell lung cancer whose response to radiotherapy plus ipilimumab could not be evaluated. Some clones in this sample may be carry-over from other donors' samples.

This clone showed up just a few times. The rearrangement links TRBV9 to TRBJ2-1; possibly TRBD1 for D (9 bases). The length of the CDR3 is 15 residues. In germline, CDR1 is SGDLS, CDR2 YYNGEE. The V and J ends lost 7 bases and 4 bases respectively, with 18 bases between them. CDR3 amino acids: CASAGGQGGYNEQFF. The CDR3 nucleotides are TGTGCCAGCGCGGGGGGACAGGGTGGATACAATGAGCAGTTCTTC.

J is TRBJ1-6 and V is TRBV2, with D unresolved. The CDR3 is 12 amino acids. Germline-derived CDR1 and CDR2 are SNHLY and FYNNEI. V gave up 8 bases and J gave up 9 bases, with 11 bases separating them. This chain's CDR3 is CASCLEASPLHF. The CDR3, as DNA: TGTGCCAGCTGCCTTGAGGCTTCACCCCTCCACTTT.

The chain combines TRBV27 with TRBJ1-4; D is perhaps TRBD1 (5 bases). The germline V gene has CDR1 MNHEY and CDR2 SMNVEV (reference sequence). Between the trimmed V and J ends, which lost 5 bases and 8 bases, there was a span of 18 bases. This CDR3 is built from 15 residues. The DNA of the CDR3 is TGTGCCAGCAGTAGGGGTTTTGGGGTTTTGGAAAAACTGTTTTTT. Translated: CASSRGFGVLEKLFF. Complete variable domain (other parts from reference TRBV27 and TRBJ1-4): EAQVTQNPRYLITVTGKKLTVTCSQNMNHEYMSWYRQDPGLGLRQIYYSMNVEVTDKGDVPEGYKVSRKEKRNFPLILESPSPNQTSLYFCASSRGFGVLEKLFFGSGTQLSVL.

Comment on this clone: This sample also contains other DNA sequences that code for the same CDR3. The CDR3 DNA follows: TGTGCCAGCAGCTTGGGGCTGAACACTGAAGCTTTCTTT. Translation: CASSLGLNTEAFF. The genes are TRBV5-6 and TRBJ1-1; unclear D gene. The CDR3 sequence is 13 residues long. Germline CDR1 reads SGHDT; CDR2 reads YYEEEE. Trimming took 0 bases from V and 0 from J, leaving 3 bases between them.

This chain links TRBV6-1 with TRBJ2-5; TRBD2 matches at 9 bases. This CDR3 is built from 15 residues. J was trimmed by 5 bases and V by 2 bases; bases with no gene match: 6. Germline V gives CDR1 MNHNS, CDR2 SASEGT. The CDR3 reads CASSEQAGGRETQYF. DNA for the CDR3: TGTGCCAGCAGTGAACAGGCGGGGGGGCGCGAGACCCAGTACTTC.

This rearrangement joins TRBV9 to TRBJ1-1; D remains ambiguous. CDR1 is SGDLS and CDR2 is YYNGEE in the germline V gene. The CDR3 spans 12 residues. Trimming stripped 4 bases from V and 8 bases from J, with 12 bases between. The CDR3 nucleotides read TGTGCCAGCAGCTCCGACTGGCCCGAAGCTTTCTTT. Its protein product is CASSSDWPEAFF.

The chain combines TRBV4-1 with TRBJ1-3; D uncertain. The germline V gene has CDR1 MGHRA and CDR2 YSYEKL. This CDR3 is 16 amino acids long. The V end was cut by 1 base, the J end by 0 bases, with 10 bases between. The CDR3 protein is CASSQAEQSSGNTIYF. CDR3 nucleotides: TGCGCCAGCAGCCAAGCGGAACAGTCCTCTGGAAACACCATATATTTT.

The V gene is TRBV6-4, the J gene TRBJ2-5; D ambiguous. Germline V gene data show CDR1 as MRHNA and CDR2 as SNTAGT. This CDR3 region has 13 residues. V lost 6 bases, J lost 5 bases, and 13 bases lay in between. CDR3 in amino acids: CASSRELWETQYF. The CDR3 nucleotides read TGTGCCAGCAGCCGAGAGTTGTGGGAGACCCAGTACTTC.

This clone showed up just a few times. The rearrangement joins TRBV15 to TRBJ1-2; 7 bases are a match to TRBD1. The V segment lost 0 bases and the J segment 6 bases; nucleotides outside the gene matches: 4. Germline V gives CDR1 LNHNV, CDR2 YYDKDF (reference sequence). There are 14 residues in the CDR3. CDR3 DNA: TGTGCCACCAGCAGAGATAACAGGGGAAATGGCTACACCTTC. It is translated as CATSRDNRGNGYTF.

The chain couples TRBV4-2 to TRBJ2-1; no clear D gene. The CDR3 runs to 15 residues. The germline V gene encodes CDR1 LGHNA and CDR2 YNFKEQ. Between the trimmed V and J ends, which lost 0 bases and 8 bases, there was a span of 14 bases. CDR3 nucleotides: TGTGCCAGCAGCCAAGATCGAAATAGTCAGGATGAGCAGTTCTTC. This translates into CASSQDRNSQDEQFF.

The rearrangement joins TRBV19 to TRBJ1-1; 10 bases match TRBD1. V trimming: 7 bases; J trimming: 2 bases; junction bases outside the gene matches: 7. Germline CDR1 reads LNHDA; CDR2 reads SQIVND (reference sequence). The CDR3 consists of 15 residues. The CDR3 DNA reads TGTGCCAGTATCCTCTGGACAGGGGGAAACACTGAAGCTTTCTTT. It yields the protein CASILWTGGNTEAFF.

V is TRBV28 and J is TRBJ1-6; 7 positions match TRBD1. The CDR3 consists of 16 residues. Per the germline V gene, CDR1 is MDHEN and CDR2 is SYDVKM. With 1 base clipped from V and 6 bases from J, the junction kept 6 bases outside the gene matches. The chain's CDR3 is CASSLFPGQINSPLHF. DNA of the CDR3: TGTGCCAGCAGTTTATTTCCGGGACAGATTAATTCACCCCTCCACTTT. Full variable domain (rest looked up from reference TRBV28 and TRBJ1-6): DVKVTQSSRYLVKRTGEKVFLECVQDMDHENMFWYRQDPGLGLRLIYFSYDVKMKEKGDIPEGYSVSREKKERFSLILESASTNQTSMYLCASSLFPGQINSPLHFGNGTRLTVT.

This chain links TRBV6-1 with TRBJ2-7; 10 bases match TRBD1. The V and J ends lost 6 bases and 6 bases, in that order; junction bases with no gene match: 11. The CDR3 consists of 15 residues. Germline CDR1 reads MNHNS; CDR2 reads SASEGT. The CDR3 region has the DNA TGTGCCAGCAGCACCGGGACAGGGGTATGGGGCGAGCAGTACTTC. Translated, it gives CASSTGTGVWGEQYF.

This clone was found a few times. The chain uses TRBV6-5 and TRBJ1-1; D not resolved. This CDR3 region has 13 residues. From germline, CDR1 is MNHEY and CDR2 SVGAGI. Trimming took 11 bases from V and 0 from J, leaving 13 bases between them. DNA for the CDR3: TGTGCCTCGGGAGTCGGGCTGAACACTGAAGCTTTCTTT. Protein sequence: CASGVGLNTEAFF.